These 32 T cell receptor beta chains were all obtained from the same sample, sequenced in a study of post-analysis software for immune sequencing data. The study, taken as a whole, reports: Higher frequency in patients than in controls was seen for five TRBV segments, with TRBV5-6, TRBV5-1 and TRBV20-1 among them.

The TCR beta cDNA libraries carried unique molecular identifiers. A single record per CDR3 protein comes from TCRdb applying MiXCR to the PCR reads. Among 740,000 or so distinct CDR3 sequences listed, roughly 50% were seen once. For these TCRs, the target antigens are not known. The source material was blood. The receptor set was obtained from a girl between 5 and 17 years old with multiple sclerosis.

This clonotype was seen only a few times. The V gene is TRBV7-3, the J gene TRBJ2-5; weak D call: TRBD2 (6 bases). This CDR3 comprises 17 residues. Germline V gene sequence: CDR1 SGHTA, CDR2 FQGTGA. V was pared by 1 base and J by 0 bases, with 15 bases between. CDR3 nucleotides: TGTGCCAGCAGCTTAATGGGGAGGCAGGGACACCAAGAGACCCAGTACTTC. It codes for CASSLMGRQGHQETQYF.

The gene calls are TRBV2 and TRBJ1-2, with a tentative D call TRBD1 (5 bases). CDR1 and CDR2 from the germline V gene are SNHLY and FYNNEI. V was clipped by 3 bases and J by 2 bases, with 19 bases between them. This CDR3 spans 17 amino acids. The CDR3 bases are TGTGCCAGCAGTGAGGGGGGACCCCTCCTTGGAAACTATGGCTACACCTTC. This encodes CASSEGGPLLGNYGYTF.

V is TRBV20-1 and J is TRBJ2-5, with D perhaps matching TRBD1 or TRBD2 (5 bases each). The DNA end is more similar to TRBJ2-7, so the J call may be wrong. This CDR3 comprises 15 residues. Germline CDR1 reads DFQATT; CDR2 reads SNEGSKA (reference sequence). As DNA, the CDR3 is TGCAGTGCTACAGTACCGGTGGGGCAGGGAGACGAGCAGTACTTC. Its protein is CSATVPVGQGDEQYF.

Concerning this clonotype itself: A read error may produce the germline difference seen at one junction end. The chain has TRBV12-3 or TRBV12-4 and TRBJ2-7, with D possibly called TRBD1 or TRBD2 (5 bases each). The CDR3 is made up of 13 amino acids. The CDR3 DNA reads TGTGCCAGCAGATTAGGGGACCCCTACGAGCAGTACTTC. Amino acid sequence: CASRLGDPYEQYF.

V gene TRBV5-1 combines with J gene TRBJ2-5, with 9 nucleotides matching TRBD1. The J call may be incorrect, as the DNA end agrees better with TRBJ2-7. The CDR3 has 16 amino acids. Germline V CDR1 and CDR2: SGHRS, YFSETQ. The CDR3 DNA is TGCGCCAGCAGCCCGGAGACAGGGGGAGAGATCTACGAGCAGTACTTC. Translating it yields CASSPETGGEIYEQYF.

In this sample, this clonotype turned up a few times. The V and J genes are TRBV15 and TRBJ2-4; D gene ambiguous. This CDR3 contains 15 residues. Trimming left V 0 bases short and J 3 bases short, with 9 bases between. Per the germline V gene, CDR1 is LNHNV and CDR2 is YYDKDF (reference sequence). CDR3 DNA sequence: TGTGCCACCAGCAGAGATAGAATCTACAAAAACATTCAGTACTTC. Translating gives CATSRDRIYKNIQYF.

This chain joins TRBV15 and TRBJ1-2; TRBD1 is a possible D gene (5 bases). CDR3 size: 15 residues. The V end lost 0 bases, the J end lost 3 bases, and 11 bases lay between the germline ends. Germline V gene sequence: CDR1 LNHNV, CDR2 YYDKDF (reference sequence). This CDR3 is CATSRDKGAYYGYTF. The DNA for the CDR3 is TGTGCCACCAGCAGAGATAAAGGGGCATACTATGGCTACACCTTC.

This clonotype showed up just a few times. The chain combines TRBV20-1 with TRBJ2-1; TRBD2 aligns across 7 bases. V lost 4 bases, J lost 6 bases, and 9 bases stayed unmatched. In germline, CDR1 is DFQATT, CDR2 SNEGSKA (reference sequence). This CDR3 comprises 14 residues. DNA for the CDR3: TGCAGTGCTAAAGCTAGCGGCAGATTCAATGAGCAGTTCTTC. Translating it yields CSAKASGRFNEQFF.

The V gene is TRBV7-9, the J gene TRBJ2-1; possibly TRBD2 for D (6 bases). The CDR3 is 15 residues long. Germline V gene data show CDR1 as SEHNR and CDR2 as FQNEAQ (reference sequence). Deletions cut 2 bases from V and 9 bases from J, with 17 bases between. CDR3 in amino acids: CASSLIPGLGSEQFF. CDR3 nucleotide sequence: TGTGCCAGCAGCTTAATCCCGGGACTCGGGAGTGAGCAGTTCTTC. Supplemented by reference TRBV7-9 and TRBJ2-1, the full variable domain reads DTGVSQNPRHKITKRGQNVTFRCDPISEHNRLYWYRQTLGQGPEFLTYFQNEAQLEKSRLLSDRFSAERPKGSFSTLEIQRTEQGDSAMYLCASSLIPGLGSEQFFGPGTRLTVL.

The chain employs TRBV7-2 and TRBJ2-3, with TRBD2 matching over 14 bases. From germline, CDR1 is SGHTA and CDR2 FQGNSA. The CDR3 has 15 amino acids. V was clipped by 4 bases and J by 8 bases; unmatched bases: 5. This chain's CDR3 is CASSYGTSGSRTQYF. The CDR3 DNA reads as TGTGCCAGCAGCTACGGGACTAGCGGGAGCCGTACGCAGTATTTT.

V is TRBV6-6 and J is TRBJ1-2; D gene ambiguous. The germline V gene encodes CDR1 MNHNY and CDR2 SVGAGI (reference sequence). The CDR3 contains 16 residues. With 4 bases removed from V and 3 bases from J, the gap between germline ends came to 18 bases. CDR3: CASSSGGLAGDYGYTF. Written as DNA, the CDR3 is TGTGCCAGCAGTTCCGGAGGGTTGGCGGGAGACTATGGCTACACCTTC.

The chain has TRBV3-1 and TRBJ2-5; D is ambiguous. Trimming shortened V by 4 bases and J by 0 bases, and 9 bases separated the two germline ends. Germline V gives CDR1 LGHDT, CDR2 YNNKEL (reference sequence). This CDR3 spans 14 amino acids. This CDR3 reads CASSRRMNQETQYF. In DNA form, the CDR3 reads TGTGCCAGCAGCCGACGGATGAACCAAGAGACCCAGTACTTC.

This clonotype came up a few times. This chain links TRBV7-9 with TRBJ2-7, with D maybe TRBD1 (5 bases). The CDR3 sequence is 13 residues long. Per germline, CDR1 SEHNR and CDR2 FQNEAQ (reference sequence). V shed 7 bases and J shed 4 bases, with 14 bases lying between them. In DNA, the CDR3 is TGTGCCAGCAAGTTGAGAAGGGGATACGAGCAGTACTTC. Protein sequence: CASKLRRGYEQYF.

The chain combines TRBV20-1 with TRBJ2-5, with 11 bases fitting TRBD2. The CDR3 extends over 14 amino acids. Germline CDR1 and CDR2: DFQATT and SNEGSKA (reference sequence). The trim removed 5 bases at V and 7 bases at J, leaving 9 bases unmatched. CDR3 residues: CSAALAGGPGTQYF. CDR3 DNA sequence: TGCAGTGCTGCCCTAGCGGGGGGCCCGGGGACCCAGTACTTC.

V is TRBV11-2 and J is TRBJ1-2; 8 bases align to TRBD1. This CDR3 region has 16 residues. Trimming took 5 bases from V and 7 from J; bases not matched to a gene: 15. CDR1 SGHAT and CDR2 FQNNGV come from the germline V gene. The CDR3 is CASSPSHAVQGGGYTF. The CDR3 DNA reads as TGTGCCAGCAGCCCATCCCACGCCGTACAGGGGGGTGGCTACACCTTC.

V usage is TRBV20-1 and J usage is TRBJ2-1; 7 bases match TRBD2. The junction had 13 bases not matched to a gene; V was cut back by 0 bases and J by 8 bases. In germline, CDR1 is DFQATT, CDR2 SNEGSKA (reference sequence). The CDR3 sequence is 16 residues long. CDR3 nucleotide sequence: TGCAGTGCTAGAGATCAAGCCACTAGCGCCCCGTATGAGCAGTTCTTC. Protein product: CSARDQATSAPYEQFF.

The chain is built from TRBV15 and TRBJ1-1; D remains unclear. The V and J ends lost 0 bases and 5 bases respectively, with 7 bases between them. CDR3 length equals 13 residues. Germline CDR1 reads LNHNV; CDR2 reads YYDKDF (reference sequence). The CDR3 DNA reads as TGTGCCACCAGCAGAGATGGGGTAACTGAAGCTTTCTTT. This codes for CATSRDGVTEAFF.

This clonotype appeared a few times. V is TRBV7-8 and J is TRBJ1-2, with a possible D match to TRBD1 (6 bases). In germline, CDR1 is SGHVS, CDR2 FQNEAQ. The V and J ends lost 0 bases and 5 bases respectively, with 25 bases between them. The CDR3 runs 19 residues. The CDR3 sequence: CASSLAERDRLSFLYGYTF. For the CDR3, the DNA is TGTGCCAGCAGCTTAGCGGAAAGAGACAGGCTATCCTTCTTGTATGGCTACACCTTC.

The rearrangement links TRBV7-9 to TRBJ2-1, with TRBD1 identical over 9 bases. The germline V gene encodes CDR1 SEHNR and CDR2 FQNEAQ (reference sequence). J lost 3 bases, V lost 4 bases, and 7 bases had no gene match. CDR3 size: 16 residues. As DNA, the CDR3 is TGTGCCAGCAGCTGGACAGGGGCCCTGGACTACAATGAGCAGTTCTTC. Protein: CASSWTGALDYNEQFF.

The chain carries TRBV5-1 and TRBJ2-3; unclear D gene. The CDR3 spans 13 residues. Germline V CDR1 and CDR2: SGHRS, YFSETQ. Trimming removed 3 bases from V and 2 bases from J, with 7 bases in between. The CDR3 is CASSSSYTDTQYF. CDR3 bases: TGCGCCAGCAGCTCCTCCTACACAGATACGCAGTATTTT.

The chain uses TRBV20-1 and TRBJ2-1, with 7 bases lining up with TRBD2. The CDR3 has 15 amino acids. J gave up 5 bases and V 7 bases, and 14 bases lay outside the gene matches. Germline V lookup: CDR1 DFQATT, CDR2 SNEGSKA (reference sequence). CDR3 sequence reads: CSVRAASGHNNEQFF. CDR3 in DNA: TGCAGTGTCAGAGCGGCTAGCGGACACAACAATGAGCAGTTCTTC.

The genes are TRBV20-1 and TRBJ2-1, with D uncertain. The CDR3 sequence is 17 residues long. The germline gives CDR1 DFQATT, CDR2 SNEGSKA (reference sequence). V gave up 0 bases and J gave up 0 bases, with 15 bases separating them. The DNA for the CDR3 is TGCAGTGCTAGAGACCACTCTGGCGCGAGCTCCTACAATGAGCAGTTCTTC. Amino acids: CSARDHSGASSYNEQFF.

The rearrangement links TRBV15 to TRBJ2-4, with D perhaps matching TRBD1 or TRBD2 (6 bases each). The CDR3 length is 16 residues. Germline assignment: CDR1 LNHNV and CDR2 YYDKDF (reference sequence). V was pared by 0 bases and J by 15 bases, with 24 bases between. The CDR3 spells CATSREDGGASYERYF. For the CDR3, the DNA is TGTGCCACCAGCAGAGAAGACGGGGGCGCTTCCTACGAGCGGTACTTC.

The CDR3 DNA is TGTGCCACCAGCAGAGATTTTACGGCTAACTATGGCTACACCTTC. Its translation is CATSRDFTANYGYTF. The chain uses TRBV15 and TRBJ1-2; D is ambiguous. Germline CDR1 LNHNV, CDR2 YYDKDF (reference sequence). The CDR3 is made up of 15 amino acids. The germline V and J ends were trimmed by 0 bases and 0 bases, with 8 bases remaining between them. The variable domain in full, completed from reference TRBV15 and TRBJ1-2, reads DAMVIQNPRYQVTQFGKPVTLSCSQTLNHNVMYWYQQKSSQAPKLLFHYYDKDFNNEADTPDNFQSRRPNTSFCFLDIRSPGLGDTAMYLCATSRDFTANYGYTFGSGTRLTVV.

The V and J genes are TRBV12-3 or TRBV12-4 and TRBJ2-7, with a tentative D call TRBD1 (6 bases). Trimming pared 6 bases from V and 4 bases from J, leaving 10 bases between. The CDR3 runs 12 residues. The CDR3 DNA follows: TGTGCCAGCAGCCGACAGGATTACGAGCAGTACTTC. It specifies CASSRQDYEQYF.

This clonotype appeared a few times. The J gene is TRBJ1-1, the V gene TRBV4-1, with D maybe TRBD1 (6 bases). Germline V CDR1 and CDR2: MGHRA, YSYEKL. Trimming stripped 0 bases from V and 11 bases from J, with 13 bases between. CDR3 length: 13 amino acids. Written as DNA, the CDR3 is TGCGCCAGCAGCCAAGATCCTTACAGGGACGCTTTCTTT. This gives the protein CASSQDPYRDAFF.

The DNA of the CDR3 is TGCGCCAGCAGCCAGGAAAAAGTGGGCACTGAAGCTTTCTTT. As protein: CASSQEKVGTEAFF. V usage is TRBV4-1 and J usage is TRBJ1-1; no reliable D call. The ends were cut back, 3 bases at V and 4 bases at J, with 12 bases in the middle. CDR1 MGHRA and CDR2 YSYEKL come from the germline V gene. The CDR3 contains 14 residues.

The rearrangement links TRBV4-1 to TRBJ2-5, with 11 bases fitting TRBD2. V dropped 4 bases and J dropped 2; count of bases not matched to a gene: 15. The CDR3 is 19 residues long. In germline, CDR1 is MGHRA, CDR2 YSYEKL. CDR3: CASSRLTFLAGGKQETQYF. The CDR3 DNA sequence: TGCGCCAGCAGCCGCCTGACCTTCTTAGCGGGGGGGAAACAAGAGACCCAGTACTTC.

The chain's CDR3 is CASSPTSGDPYEQYF. CDR3 DNA sequence: TGCGCCAGCAGCCCCACTAGCGGGGATCCCTACGAGCAGTACTTC. This sequence joins TRBV5-1 and TRBJ2-7; 10 bases align to TRBD2. Germline values: CDR1 SGHRS, CDR2 YFSETQ. The CDR3 loop spans 15 amino acids. Germline trimming cut 4 bases from V and 2 bases from J; bases unmatched to any gene: 6.

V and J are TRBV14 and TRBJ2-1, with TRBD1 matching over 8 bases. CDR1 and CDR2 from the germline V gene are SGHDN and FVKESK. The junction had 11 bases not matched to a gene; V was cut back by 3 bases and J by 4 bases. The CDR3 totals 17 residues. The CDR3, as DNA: TGTGCCAGCAGCCACAGGGGGCTGCTTCAGGCTTACAATGAGCAGTTCTTC. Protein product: CASSHRGLLQAYNEQFF.

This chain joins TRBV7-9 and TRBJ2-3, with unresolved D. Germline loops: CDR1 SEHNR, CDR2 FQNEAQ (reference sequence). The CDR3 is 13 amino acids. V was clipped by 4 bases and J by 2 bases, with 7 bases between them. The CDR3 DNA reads TGTGCCAGCAGCTCAGACACCACAGATACGCAGTATTTT. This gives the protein CASSSDTTDTQYF. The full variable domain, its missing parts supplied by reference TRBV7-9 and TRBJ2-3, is DTGVSQNPRHKITKRGQNVTFRCDPISEHNRLYWYRQTLGQGPEFLTYFQNEAQLEKSRLLSDRFSAERPKGSFSTLEIQRTEQGDSAMYLCASSSDTTDTQYFGPGTRLTVL.

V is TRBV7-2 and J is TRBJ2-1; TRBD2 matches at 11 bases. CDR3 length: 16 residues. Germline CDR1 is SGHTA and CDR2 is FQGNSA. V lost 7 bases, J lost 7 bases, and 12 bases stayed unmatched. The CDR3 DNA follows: TGTGCCAGCACCATGACACTACTAGCGGGAGCGAATGAGCAGTTCTTC. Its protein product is CASTMTLLAGANEQFF.